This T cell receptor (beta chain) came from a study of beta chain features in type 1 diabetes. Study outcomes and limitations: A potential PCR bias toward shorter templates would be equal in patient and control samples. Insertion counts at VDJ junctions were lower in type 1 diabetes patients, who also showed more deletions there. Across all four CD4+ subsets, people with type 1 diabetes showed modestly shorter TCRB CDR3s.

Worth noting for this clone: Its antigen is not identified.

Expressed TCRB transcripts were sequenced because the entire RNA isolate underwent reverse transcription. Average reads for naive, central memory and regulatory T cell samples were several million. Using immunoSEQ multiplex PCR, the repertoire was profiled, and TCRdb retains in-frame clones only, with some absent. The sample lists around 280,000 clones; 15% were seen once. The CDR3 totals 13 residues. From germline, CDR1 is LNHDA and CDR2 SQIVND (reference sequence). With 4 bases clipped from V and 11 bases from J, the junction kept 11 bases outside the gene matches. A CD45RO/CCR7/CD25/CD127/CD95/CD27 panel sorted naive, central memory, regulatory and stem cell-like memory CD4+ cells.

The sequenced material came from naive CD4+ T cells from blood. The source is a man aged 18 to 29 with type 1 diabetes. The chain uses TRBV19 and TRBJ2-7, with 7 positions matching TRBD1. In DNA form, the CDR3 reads TGTGCCAGTAGTAAGGACGTGGCCGGGACAGAGTACTTC. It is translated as CASSKDVAGTEYF.